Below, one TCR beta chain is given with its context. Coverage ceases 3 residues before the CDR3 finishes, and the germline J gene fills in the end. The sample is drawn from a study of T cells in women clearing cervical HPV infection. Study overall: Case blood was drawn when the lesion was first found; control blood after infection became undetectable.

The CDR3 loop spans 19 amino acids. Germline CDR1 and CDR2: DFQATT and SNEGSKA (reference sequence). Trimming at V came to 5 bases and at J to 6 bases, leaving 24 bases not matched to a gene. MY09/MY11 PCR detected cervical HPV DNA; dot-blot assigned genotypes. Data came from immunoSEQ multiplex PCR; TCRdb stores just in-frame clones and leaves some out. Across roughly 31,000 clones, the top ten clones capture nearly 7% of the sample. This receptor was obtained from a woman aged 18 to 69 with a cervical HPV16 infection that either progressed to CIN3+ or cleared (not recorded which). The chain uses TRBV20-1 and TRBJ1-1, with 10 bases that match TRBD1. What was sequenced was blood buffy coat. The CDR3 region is CSAYPETVGGQGNFAEAFF. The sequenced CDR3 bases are TGCAGTGCTTACCCCGAAACAGTGGGGGGACAGGGGAATTTCGCTGAA.